This T cell receptor (beta chain) comes out of a study of T cells in Graves' hyperthyroidism and ophthalmopathy. The study's findings and limits: Most thyroid clonotypes expanded above 0.001 were also detected in blood.

As to this clonotype: Its antigen is not identified.

Uncontrolled infection, other autoimmune disease, pregnancy or lactation excluded patients. The V end lost 0 bases, the J end lost 4 bases, and 7 bases lay between the germline ends. Germline-derived CDR1 and CDR2 are SEHNR and FQNEAQ (reference sequence). The CDR3 extends over 14 amino acids. Authors of the study amplified TCR beta CDR3 regions from RNA transcripts. The study used the HTBI primer set for a first-round RT-PCR of the TCR CDR3. TCRdb reprocessed the multiplex PCR reads with MiXCR, giving one entry per CDR3 protein. There are more than 650,000 distinct CDR3 sequences in the sample; approximately 15% occur only once, and 10% lies in the top ten.

The chain recombines TRBV7-9 with TRBJ2-1; the D is unclear. Sequencing was carried out using blood. The TCR comes from a woman between 18 and 29 years old with Graves' hyperthyroidism. CDR3 in amino acids: CASSLALGYNEQFF. For the CDR3, the DNA is TGTGCCAGCAGCTTAGCGCTGGGGTACAATGAGCAGTTCTTC.